This TCR beta chain was identified during a study of OX40 agonist ivuxolimab in advanced cancers. General study points: Partial responders at 0.1-3.0 mg/kg showed near-lowest clonal expansion.

Germline trimming cut 7 bases from V and 5 bases from J; bases unmatched to any gene: 8. The CDR3 runs 13 residues. Germline CDR1 is MNHNY and CDR2 is SVGAGI (reference sequence). Repertoires were generated with immunoSEQ multiplex PCR, while TCRdb's copy carries only in-frame clones and drops some. The profile shows over 50,000 clones, approximately 84% of them singletons. As to this clone: Its cognate antigen is unknown.

The sequence came from an adult with an advanced solid tumor such as melanoma, head and neck, liver or kidney cancer. This specimen was CD4+ or CD8+ T cells sorted from blood, taken in a trial of the OX40 agonist ivuxolimab. The chain has TRBV6-6 and TRBJ2-7, with 7 bases fitting TRBD2. The DNA of the CDR3 is TGTGCCAGCAAGGGCGGGAGTGGCCACGAGCAGTACTTC. It encodes CASKGGSGHEQYF.